The rows below give T cell receptor beta chains drawn from one sample of a study of beta chain features in type 1 diabetes. Some clones are missing from TCRdb's copy, which holds only in-frame ones; the method was immunoSEQ multiplex PCR. Among 300,000 to 350,000 clones listed, 9.3% were seen once. Sample: central memory CD4+ T cells from blood. The source is a man aged 25 to 45 with type 1 diabetes. CDR3s include the opening cysteine and the closing phenylalanine or tryptophan. D genes are given only for firm matches. Clone size is given for some rows only: seen once, a few or many times, or a class if the clone is expanded.

few,TRBJ1-1,TRBV4-1,.,CALRPGNTEAFF,TGCGCCCTACGTCCAGGGAACACTGAAGCTTTCTTT
.,TRBJ2-5,TRBV18,.,CASSVSFASQETQYF,TGTGCCAGCTCAGTTTCTTTCGCCTCTCAAGAGACCCAGTACTTC
.,TRBJ2-3,TRBV29-1,.,CSVGGRTHTDTQYF,TGCAGCGTTGGTGGCAGGACCCACACAGATACGCAGTATTTT
few,TRBJ2-3,TRBV7-9,.,CASSFGGPLDTQYF,TGTGCCAGCAGCTTCGGCGGGCCCCTAGATACGCAGTATTTT
.,TRBJ1-2,TRBV5-8,.,CASSLVDDYYGYTF,TGTGCCAGCAGCTTGGTAGACGACTACTATGGCTACACCTTC
many,TRBJ2-5,TRBV28,.,CASSLYPQETQYF,TGTGCCAGCAGTTTATATCCACAAGAGACCCAGTACTTC
.,TRBJ1-5,TRBV5-1,.,CASSLDLTRHYSNQPQHF,TGCGCCAGCAGCCTGGACCTGACAAGACACTATAGCAATCAGCCCCAGCATTTT
few,TRBJ2-3,TRBV7-9,.,CASSFRDPREDTQYF,TGTGCCAGCAGCTTCCGGGACCCACGGGAAGATACGCAGTATTTT
.,TRBJ2-1,TRBV2,.,CASSGQLYNEQFF,TGTGCCAGCAGTGGTCAGTTATACAATGAGCAGTTCTTC
.,TRBJ1-2,TRBV28,TRBD1,CASTGGGYGYTF,TGTGCCAGCACAGGGGGCGGCTATGGCTACACCTTC
.,TRBJ2-3,TRBV4-3,TRBD2,CASSQALAGSDTQYF,TGCGCCAGCAGCCAAGCACTAGCGGGGTCAGATACGCAGTATTTT
.,TRBJ2-1,TRBV19,TRBD2,CASSILGGDSYNEQFF,TGTGCCAGTAGTATTCTCGGGGGGGACTCCTACAATGAGCAGTTCTTC
few,TRBJ1-2,TRBV4-3,.,CASSFAGREGYTF,TGCGCCAGCAGCTTTGCGGGTAGAGAAGGCTACACCTTC
few,TRBJ2-2,TRBV7-9,TRBD2,CASRSSGGNTGELFF,TGTGCCAGCAGAAGTAGCGGGGGGAACACCGGGGAGCTGTTTTTT
.,TRBJ2-3,TRBV11-3,.,CASSLGGSTDTQYF,TGTGCCAGCAGCTTAGGAGGATCCACAGATACGCAGTATTTT
.,TRBJ2-7,TRBV5-1,TRBD2,CASSLVASGGLGEQYF,TGCGCCAGCAGCTTGGTCGCTAGCGGGGGCCTCGGCGAGCAGTACTTC
.,TRBJ1-6,TRBV13,.,CASSPDSNSPLHF,TGTGCCAGCAGCCCGGACAGTAATTCACCCCTCCACTTT
.,TRBJ2-2,TRBV7-2,.,CASSPLSGAVDGELFF,TGTGCCAGCAGCCCTCTGTCCGGGGCTGTGGACGGGGAGCTGTTTTTT
.,TRBJ2-2,TRBV9,TRBD1,CASSVVPGGGSGELFF,TGTGCCAGCAGCGTAGTGCCAGGGGGCGGCTCCGGGGAGCTGTTTTTT
few,TRBJ1-1,TRBV19,.,CASSTTMGVSNTEAFF,TGTGCCAGTAGTACAACCATGGGGGTATCGAACACTGAAGCTTTCTTT
.,TRBJ2-5,TRBV9,.,CASSVDSWGTRETQYF,TGTGCCAGCAGCGTAGACTCGTGGGGTACGAGGGAGACCCAGTACTTC
.,TRBJ1-5,TRBV7-2,.,CASSFSFEPQHF,TGTGCCAGCAGCTTTTCCTTTGAGCCCCAGCATTTT
.,TRBJ1-2,TRBV5-1,.,CASSFGAYGYTF,TGCGCCAGCAGCTTTGGAGCATATGGCTACACCTTC
.,TRBJ2-5,TRBV4-3,.,CASSQESGRETQYF,TGCGCCAGCAGCCAAGAGTCAGGACGGGAGACCCAGTACTTC
few,TRBJ2-7,TRBV19,TRBD1,CASTRGTGAYEQYF,TGTGCCAGTACAAGAGGGACAGGGGCCTACGAGCAGTACTTC
.,TRBJ1-5,TRBV27,TRBD1,CASSQGQGAGQPQHF,TGTGCCAGCAGCCAGGGACAGGGGGCTGGCCAGCCCCAGCATTTT
many,TRBJ2-6,TRBV7-2,TRBD2,CASSRGVFNSGANVLTF,TGTGCCAGCAGCCGGGGGGTCTTCAACTCTGGGGCCAACGTCCTGACTTTC
few,TRBJ2-7,TRBV29-1,.,CSVATHHEQYF,TGCAGCGTTGCGACACACCACGAGCAGTACTTC
few,TRBJ1-3,TRBV27,.,CASSPGTAGNTIYF,TGTGCCAGCTCCCCCGGCACGGCTGGAAACACCATATATTTT
few,TRBJ1-2,TRBV6-6,.,CASSSTSGLYGYTF,TGTGCCAGCAGTTCTACCTCAGGGCTCTATGGCTACACCTTC
few,TRBJ2-2,TRBV30,TRBD1,CAWTSVGQGWAGELFF,TGTGCCTGGACCTCCGTCGGACAGGGGTGGGCCGGGGAGCTGTTTTTT
.,TRBJ1-6,TRBV7-2,.,CASSATQQGGANSPLHF,TGTGCCAGCAGTGCAACCCAACAGGGAGGTGCGAATTCACCCCTCCACTTT
few,TRBJ2-7,TRBV29-1,.,CSVAPSTGEQYF,TGCAGCGTCGCCCCCTCAACGGGGGAGCAGTACTTC
.,TRBJ2-1,TRBV7-2,.,CASSPPPRFGNEQFF,TGTGCCAGCAGCCCTCCTCCTAGGTTTGGCAATGAGCAGTTCTTC
.,TRBJ2-1,TRBV27,.,CASTPRRDNEQFF,TGTGCCAGCACCCCACGGAGGGACAATGAGCAGTTCTTC
.,TRBJ2-5,TRBV10-1,.,CASSRLGAAETQYF,TGCGCCAGCAGTCGCCTGGGGGCAGCGGAGACCCAGTACTTC